Below, 11 T cell receptor beta chains from the same sample are listed, as sequenced in a study of OX40 agonist ivuxolimab in advanced cancers. TCRdb's table, derived via immunoSEQ multiplex PCR, lists solely in-frame clones and lacks some. The top ten clones hold about 12% of a sample with more than 50,000 clones, approximately 89% of them seen once. This sample comprised CD4+ or CD8+ T cells sorted from blood, obtained in a trial of the OX40 agonist ivuxolimab. These receptors all come from an adult with an advanced solid tumor such as melanoma, head and neck, liver or kidney cancer.

V and J are TRBV7-2 and TRBJ2-1; either TRBD1 or TRBD2 may fit D (6 bases each). The CDR3 extends over 17 amino acids. Looked up from germline, CDR1 is SGHTA and CDR2 is FQGNSA. Trimming removed 3 bases from V and 0 bases from J, with 15 bases in between. CDR3 sequence: CASSFRGLGYSYNEQFF. CDR3 DNA sequence: TGTGCCAGCAGCTTTCGGGGGCTAGGGTACTCCTACAATGAGCAGTTCTTC.

This sequence joins TRBV19 and TRBJ2-3, with 8 bases fitting TRBD1. The CDR3 covers 13 residues. The V segment lost 8 bases and the J segment 1 base; nucleotides outside the gene matches: 2. The V gene's germline CDR1 is LNHDA and CDR2 SQIVND (reference sequence). The CDR3 loop reads CASRGQGTDTQYF. The CDR3 nucleotides are TGTGCCAGTCGGGGACAGGGCACAGATACGCAGTATTTT.

The chain recombines TRBV5-1 with TRBJ2-7, with 7 bases fitting TRBD2. Germline V gene data show CDR1 as SGHRS and CDR2 as YFSETQ. CDR3 size: 15 residues. Trimming removed 2 bases from V and 3 bases from J; junction bases left unmatched: 8. This CDR3 is CASSFGGGSSYEQYF. In nucleotides, the CDR3 is TGCGCCAGCAGCTTCGGCGGCGGGAGTAGCTACGAGCAGTACTTC.

This clone came up a few times. The V gene is TRBV18, the J gene TRBJ2-1; 8 bases map to TRBD2. The V gene's germline CDR1 is KGHSH and CDR2 LQKENI. V gave up 2 bases and J gave up 8 bases; unmatched junction bases: 8. The CDR3 is 15 amino acids. The CDR3 is CASSPSASGGYEQFF. CDR3 nucleotide sequence: TGTGCCAGCTCACCATCGGCGAGCGGGGGCTATGAGCAGTTCTTC.

Here the CDR3 reads CASSLGGGGYTGELFF. CDR3 coding DNA: TGTGCCAGCAGCTTAGGTGGCGGGGGGTACACCGGGGAGCTGTTTTTT. The gene calls are TRBV7-6 and TRBJ2-2; 8 nucleotides agree with TRBD2. CDR1 and CDR2 from the germline V gene are SGHVS and FNYEAQ. This CDR3 region has 16 residues. V lost 1 base, J lost 3 bases, and 4 bases stayed unmatched.

The chain recombines TRBV27 with TRBJ1-5; weak D call: TRBD1 (6 bases). The CDR3 has 15 residues. The V and J ends lost 5 bases and 5 bases respectively, with 16 bases between them. The germline V gene has CDR1 MNHEY and CDR2 SMNVEV (reference sequence). This chain's CDR3 is CASSRGGRGDQPQHF. The CDR3 region has the DNA TGTGCCAGCAGTCGCGGTGGCAGGGGAGATCAGCCCCAGCATTTT.

The rearrangement joins TRBV25-1 to TRBJ2-5; TRBD1 matches 10 bases. The trim removed 5 bases at V and 6 bases at J, leaving 6 bases unmatched. This CDR3 has 14 residues. Germline CDR1 MGHDK, CDR2 SYGVNS. DNA for the CDR3: TGTGCCAGCAGTCTGACAGGGGGCATGAAGACCCAGTACTTC. Protein product: CASSLTGGMKTQYF.

This clone ranks as medium-sized (0.01 to 0.1%). V and J are TRBV27 and TRBJ1-1, with unresolved D. Deletions cut 8 bases from V and 8 bases from J, with 9 bases between. Per the germline V gene, CDR1 is MNHEY and CDR2 is SMNVEV (reference sequence). The CDR3 is 10 residues long. The DNA of the CDR3 is TGTGCCAGCGGATGGCAGGAAGCTTTCTTT. Its translation is CASGWQEAFF.

This chain links TRBV29-1 with TRBJ2-1; D gene uncertain. This CDR3 is 15 amino acids long. Germline V gene lookup returns CDR1 SQVTM and CDR2 ANQGSEA. The V end lost 4 bases, the J end lost 2 bases, and 15 bases lay between the germline ends. Here the CDR3 DNA reads TGCAGCGTTGTAAGCTTATTTCTTCCCTACAATGAGCAGTTCTTC. This sequence encodes CSVVSLFLPYNEQFF.

V usage is TRBV18 and J usage is TRBJ2-7, with D possibly TRBD1 on 5 matching bases. The CDR3 is made up of 16 amino acids. Germline lookup yields CDR1 KGHSH and CDR2 LQKENI. V dropped 3 bases and J dropped 4 bases, with 19 bases sitting between them. The CDR3 region is CASSPTKGQDLYEQYF. The CDR3 coding sequence is TGTGCCAGCTCACCTACCAAGGGGCAAGATCTGTACGAGCAGTACTTC.

This chain links TRBV9 with TRBJ2-7, with 9 bases aligning to TRBD1. The germline V gene encodes CDR1 SGDLS and CDR2 YYNGEE. V gave up 0 bases and J gave up 2 bases; unmatched junction bases: 3. This CDR3 contains 15 residues. DNA for the CDR3: TGTGCCAGCAGCGTAGGAGGGACAGGGACCTACGAGCAGTACTTC. It yields the protein CASSVGGTGTYEQYF.